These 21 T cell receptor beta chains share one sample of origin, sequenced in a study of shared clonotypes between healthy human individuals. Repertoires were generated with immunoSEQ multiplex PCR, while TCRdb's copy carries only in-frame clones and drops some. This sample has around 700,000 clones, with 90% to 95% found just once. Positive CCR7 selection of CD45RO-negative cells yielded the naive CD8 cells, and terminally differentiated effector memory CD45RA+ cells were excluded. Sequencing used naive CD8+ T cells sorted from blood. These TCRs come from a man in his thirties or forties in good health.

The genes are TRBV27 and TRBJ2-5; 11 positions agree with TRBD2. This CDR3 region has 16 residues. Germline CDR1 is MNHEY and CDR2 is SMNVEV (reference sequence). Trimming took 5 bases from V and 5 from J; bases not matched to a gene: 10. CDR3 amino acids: CASSPRLAGRFETQYF. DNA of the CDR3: TGTGCCAGCAGTCCTCGACTAGCGGGAAGATTCGAGACCCAGTACTTC.

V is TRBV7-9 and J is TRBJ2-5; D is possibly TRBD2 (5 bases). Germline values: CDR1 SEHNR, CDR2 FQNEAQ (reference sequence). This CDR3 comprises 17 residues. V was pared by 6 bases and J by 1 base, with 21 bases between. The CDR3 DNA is TGTGCCAGCAGTTCCACCACACGAGGGTTTGTCCAAGAGACCCAGTACTTC. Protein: CASSSTTRGFVQETQYF.

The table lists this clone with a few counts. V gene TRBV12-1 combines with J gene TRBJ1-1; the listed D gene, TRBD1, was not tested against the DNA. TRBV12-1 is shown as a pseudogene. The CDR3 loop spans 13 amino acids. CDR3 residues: CASAGQTNTEAFF. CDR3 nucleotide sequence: TGTGCCAGCGCGGGACAGACAAACACTGAAGCTTTCTTT.

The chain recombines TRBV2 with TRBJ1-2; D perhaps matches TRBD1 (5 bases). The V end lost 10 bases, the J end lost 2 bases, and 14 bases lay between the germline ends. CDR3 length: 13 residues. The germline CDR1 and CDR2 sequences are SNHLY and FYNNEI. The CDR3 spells CATLGPSNYGYTF. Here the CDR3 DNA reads TGTGCCACCCTGGGGCCCTCGAACTATGGCTACACCTTC.

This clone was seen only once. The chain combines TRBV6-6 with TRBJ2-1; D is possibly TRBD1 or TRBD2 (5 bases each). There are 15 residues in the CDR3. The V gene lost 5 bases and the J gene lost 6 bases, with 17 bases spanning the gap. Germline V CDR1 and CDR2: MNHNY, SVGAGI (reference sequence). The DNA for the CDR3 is TGTGCCAGCAGTACGGGGACCCTCCGGGTCAATGAGCAGTTCTTC. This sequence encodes CASSTGTLRVNEQFF.

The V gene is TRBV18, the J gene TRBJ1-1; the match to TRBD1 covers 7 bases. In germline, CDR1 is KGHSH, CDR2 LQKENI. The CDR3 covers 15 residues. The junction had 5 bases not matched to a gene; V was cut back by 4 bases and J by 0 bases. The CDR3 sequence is CASSHRDRLNTEAFF. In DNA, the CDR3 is TGTGCCAGCTCACACCGGGACAGATTGAACACTGAAGCTTTCTTT.

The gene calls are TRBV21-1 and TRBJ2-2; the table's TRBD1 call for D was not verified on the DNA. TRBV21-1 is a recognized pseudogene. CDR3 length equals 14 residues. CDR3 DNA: TGTGCCAGCACCCATACAGACAGTCCGACGGGGCTGTTTTTT. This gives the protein CASTHTDSPTGLFF.

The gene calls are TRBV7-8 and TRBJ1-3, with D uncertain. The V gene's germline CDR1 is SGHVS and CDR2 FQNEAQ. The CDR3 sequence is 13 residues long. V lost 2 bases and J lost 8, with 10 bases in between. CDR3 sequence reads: CASSLSVFDTIYF. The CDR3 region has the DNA TGTGCCAGCAGCTTATCCGTTTTTGACACCATATATTTT.

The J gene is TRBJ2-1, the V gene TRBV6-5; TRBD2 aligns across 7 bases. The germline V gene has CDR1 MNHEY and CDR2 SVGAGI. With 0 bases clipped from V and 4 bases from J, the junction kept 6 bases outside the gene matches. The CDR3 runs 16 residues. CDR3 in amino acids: CASSYSSLAEYNEQFF. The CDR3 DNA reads TGTGCCAGCAGTTACTCAAGCCTAGCGGAATACAATGAGCAGTTCTTC.

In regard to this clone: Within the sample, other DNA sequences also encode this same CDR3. The CDR3 here is CASSLENYGYTF. The DNA of the CDR3 is TGTGCCAGCAGCTTAGAGAACTATGGCTACACCTTC. The gene calls are TRBV7-9 and TRBJ1-2; D unresolved. The CDR3 is 12 residues long. CDR1 and CDR2 (germline): SEHNR, FQNEAQ (reference sequence). Trimming stripped 1 base from V and 2 bases from J, with 2 bases between.

CDR3 nucleotides: TGCGCCAGCAGGCTACAACTTAACACTGAAGCTTTCTTT. It specifies CASRLQLNTEAFF. V is TRBV4-1 and J is TRBJ1-1; no clear D gene. The CDR3 spans 13 residues. Trimming cost V 6 bases and J 2 bases, with 10 bases left between them. Germline CDR1 and CDR2: MGHRA and YSYEKL.

CDR3 in DNA: TGCGCCAGCAGCCAAGAGACTAGCTACTACGAGCAGTACTTC. Protein sequence: CASSQETSYYEQYF. The chain carries TRBV4-1 and TRBJ2-7; 7 nucleotides agree with TRBD2. Trimming at V came to 0 bases and at J to 3 bases, leaving 2 bases not matched to a gene. CDR1 MGHRA and CDR2 YSYEKL come from the germline V gene. The CDR3 runs to 14 residues.

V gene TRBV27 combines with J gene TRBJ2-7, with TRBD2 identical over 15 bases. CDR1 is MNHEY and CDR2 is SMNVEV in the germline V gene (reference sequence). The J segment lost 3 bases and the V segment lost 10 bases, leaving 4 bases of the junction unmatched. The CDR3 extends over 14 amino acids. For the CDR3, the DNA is TGTGCCACCGGACTAGCGGGAGGGGGCTACGAGCAGTACTTC. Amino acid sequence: CATGLAGGGYEQYF.

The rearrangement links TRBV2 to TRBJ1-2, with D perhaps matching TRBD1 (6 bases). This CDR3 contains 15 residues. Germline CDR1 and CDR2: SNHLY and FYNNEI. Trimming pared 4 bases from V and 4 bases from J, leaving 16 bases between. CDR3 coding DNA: TGTGCCAGCAGTGCGGGTACAGGGTACGGCTATGGCTACACCTTC. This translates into CASSAGTGYGYGYTF.

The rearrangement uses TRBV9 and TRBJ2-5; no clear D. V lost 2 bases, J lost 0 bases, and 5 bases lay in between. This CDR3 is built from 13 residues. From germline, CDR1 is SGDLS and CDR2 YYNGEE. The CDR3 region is CASSVDNQETQYF. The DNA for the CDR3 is TGTGCCAGCAGCGTTGACAACCAAGAGACCCAGTACTTC.

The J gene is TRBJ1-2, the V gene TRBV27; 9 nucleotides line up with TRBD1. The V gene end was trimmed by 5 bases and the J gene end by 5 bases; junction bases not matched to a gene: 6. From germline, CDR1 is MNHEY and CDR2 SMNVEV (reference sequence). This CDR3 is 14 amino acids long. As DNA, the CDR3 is TGTGCCAGCAGTCCACGGGGACAGGGTTATGGCTACACCTTC. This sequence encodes CASSPRGQGYGYTF.

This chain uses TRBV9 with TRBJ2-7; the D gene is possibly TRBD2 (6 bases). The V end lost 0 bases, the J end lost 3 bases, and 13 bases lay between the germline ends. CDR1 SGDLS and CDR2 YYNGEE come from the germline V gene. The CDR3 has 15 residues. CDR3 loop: CASSVGAGPNYEQYF. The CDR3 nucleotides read TGTGCCAGCAGCGTAGGGGCGGGACCCAACTACGAGCAGTACTTC. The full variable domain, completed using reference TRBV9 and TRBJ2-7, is DSGVTQTPKHLITATGQRVTLRCSPRSGDLSVYWYQQSLDQGLQFLIQYYNGEERAKGNILERFSAQQFPDLHSELNLSSLELGDSALYFCASSVGAGPNYEQYFGPGTRLTVT.

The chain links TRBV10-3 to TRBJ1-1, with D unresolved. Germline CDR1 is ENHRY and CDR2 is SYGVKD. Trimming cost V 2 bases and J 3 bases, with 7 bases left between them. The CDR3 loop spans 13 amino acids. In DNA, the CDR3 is TGTGCCATCAGTGAGCGCAGCCACACTGAAGCTTTCTTT. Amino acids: CAISERSHTEAFF.

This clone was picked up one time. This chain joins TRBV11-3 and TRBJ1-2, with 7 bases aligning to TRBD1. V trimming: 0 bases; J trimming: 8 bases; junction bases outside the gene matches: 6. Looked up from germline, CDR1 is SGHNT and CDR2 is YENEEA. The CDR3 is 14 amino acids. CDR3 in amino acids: CASSLESRQGGYTF. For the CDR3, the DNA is TGTGCCAGCAGCTTAGAATCGAGACAGGGAGGCTACACCTTC.

CDR3 loop: CASRGSIHEQFF. Written as DNA, the CDR3 is TGTGCCAGCCGCGGTTCCATTCATGAGCAGTTCTTC. This chain uses TRBV2 with TRBJ2-1; D gene ambiguous. The CDR3 spans 12 residues. Trimming pared 8 bases from V and 8 bases from J, leaving 13 bases between. CDR1 SNHLY and CDR2 FYNNEI come from the germline V gene.

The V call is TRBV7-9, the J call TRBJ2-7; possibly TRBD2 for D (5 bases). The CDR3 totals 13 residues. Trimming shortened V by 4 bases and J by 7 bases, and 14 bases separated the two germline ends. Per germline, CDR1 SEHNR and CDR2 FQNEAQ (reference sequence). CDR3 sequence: CASSSPEAREQYF. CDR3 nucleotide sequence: TGTGCCAGCAGCTCCCCGGAGGCGAGGGAGCAGTACTTC.